These 4 T cell receptor beta chains were sequenced from one sample in a study of shared clonotypes between healthy human individuals. Sequencing was performed with immunoSEQ multiplex PCR; in TCRdb, only in-frame clones are kept and a portion is missing. The repertoire has roughly 2.2 million clones, around 90% of them found once; the top ten carry approximately 0.4%. Sequencing used naive CD4+ T cells from PBMCs. Regarding subset: CD45RA+ positively selected. These receptors all stem from a young man in good health. Some clones in this sample may be carry-over from other donors' samples.

For this clone: The sample has other DNA sequences that encode this CDR3 too. The CDR3 reads CASSFADTQYF. The CDR3, as DNA: TGTGCCAGCAGTTTCGCAGATACGCAGTATTTT. The V and J genes are TRBV6-5 and TRBJ2-3; D call uncertain. Trimming left V 4 bases short and J 4 bases short, with 3 bases between. This CDR3 has 11 amino acids. CDR1 is MNHEY and CDR2 is SVGAGI in the germline V gene.

V is TRBV5-1 and J is TRBJ1-1; a possible D gene is TRBD1 (5 bases). This CDR3 is built from 17 residues. V lost 4 bases and J lost 1, with 20 bases in between. In germline, CDR1 is SGHRS, CDR2 YFSETQ. The CDR3 region is CASSPNTPGPRNTEAFF. The DNA of the CDR3 is TGCGCCAGCAGCCCGAATACACCGGGACCCAGGAACACTGAAGCTTTCTTT.

This chain links TRBV7-9 with TRBJ2-1; TRBD2 aligns across 14 bases. The J segment lost 4 bases and the V segment lost 5 bases, leaving 4 bases of the junction unmatched. The CDR3 has 16 residues. CDR1 SEHNR and CDR2 FQNEAQ come from the germline V gene (reference sequence). This chain's CDR3 is CASSPRTSGRYNEQFF. The CDR3 nucleotides read TGTGCCAGCAGCCCCCGGACTAGCGGGAGGTACAATGAGCAGTTCTTC.

The J gene is TRBJ2-5, the V gene TRBV6-6; 7 bases match TRBD2. Germline V gives CDR1 MNHNY, CDR2 SVGAGI (reference sequence). The CDR3 is 16 residues long. Trimming cost V 6 bases and J 2 bases; bases outside gene matches: 12. The DNA for the CDR3 is TGTGCCAGCAGAAGACGCCCGACTAGCATTCAAGAGACCCAGTACTTC. This encodes CASRRRPTSIQETQYF.